This TCR beta chain is drawn from a study of blood T cell repertoires in COVID-19. Study overall: Spain, Italy and the United States supplied samples that represented acute and convalescent COVID-19. T cells, B-cell-depleted T cells, or PBMCs provided the cDNA or gDNA that served as material.

Deletions cut 4 bases from V and 8 bases from J, with 20 bases between. The CDR3 is 16 amino acids. Germline loops: CDR1 MNHEY, CDR2 SMNVEV (reference sequence). Per the authors' pipeline: Quantification of nucleated cells was approximated via reference gene primer amplification. TCRdb's table, derived via immunoSEQ multiplex PCR, lists solely in-frame clones and lacks some. D and trimming were read from the DNA, whereas the V and J calls and clone size are those reported in that table. The sample shows about 80,000 clones, approximately 79% of them seen only once. Sequencing was done on a sample of peripheral blood. This rearrangement joins TRBV27 to TRBJ1-4, with D maybe TRBD1 (5 bases). The TCR comes from a man in his 70s with active or convalescent COVID-19. The CDR3 coding sequence is TGTGCCAGCAGTTCGTACACAGGACCTGCGAAGGAAAAACTGTTTTTT. Translating gives CASSSYTGPAKEKLFF.